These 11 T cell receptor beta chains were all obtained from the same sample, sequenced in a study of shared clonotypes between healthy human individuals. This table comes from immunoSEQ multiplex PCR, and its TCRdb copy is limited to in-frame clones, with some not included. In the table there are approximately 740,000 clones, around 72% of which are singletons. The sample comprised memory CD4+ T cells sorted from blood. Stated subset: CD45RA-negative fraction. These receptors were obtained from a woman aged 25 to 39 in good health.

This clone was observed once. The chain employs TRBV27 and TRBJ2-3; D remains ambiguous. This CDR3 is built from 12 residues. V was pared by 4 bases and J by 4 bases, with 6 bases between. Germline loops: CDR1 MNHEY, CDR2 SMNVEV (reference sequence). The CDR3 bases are TGTGCCAGCAGTTCTCGCCCAGATACGCAGTATTTT. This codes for CASSSRPDTQYF.

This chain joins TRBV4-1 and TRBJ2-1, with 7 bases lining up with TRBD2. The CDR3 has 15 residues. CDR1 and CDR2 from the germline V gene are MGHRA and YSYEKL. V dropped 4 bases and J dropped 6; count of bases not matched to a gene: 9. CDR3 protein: CASSRGTSDLNEQFF. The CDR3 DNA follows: TGCGCCAGCAGCCGAGGCACTAGCGATCTCAATGAGCAGTTCTTC.

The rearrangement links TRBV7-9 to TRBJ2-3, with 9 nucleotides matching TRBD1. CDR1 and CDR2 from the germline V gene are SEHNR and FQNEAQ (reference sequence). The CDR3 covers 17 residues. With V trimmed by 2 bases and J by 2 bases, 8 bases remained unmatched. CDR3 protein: CASSLTPGQGNTDTQYF. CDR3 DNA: TGTGCCAGCAGCTTAACCCCGGGACAGGGAAACACAGATACGCAGTATTTT.

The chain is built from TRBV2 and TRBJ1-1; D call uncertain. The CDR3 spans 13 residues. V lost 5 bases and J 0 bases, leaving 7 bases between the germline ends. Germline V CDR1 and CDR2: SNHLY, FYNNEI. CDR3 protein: CASSRNLNTEAFF. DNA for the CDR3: TGTGCCAGCAGTAGGAACCTGAACACTGAAGCTTTCTTT. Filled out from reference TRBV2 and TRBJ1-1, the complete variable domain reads EPEVTQTPSHQVTQMGQEVILRCVPISNHLYFYWYRQILGQKVEFLVSFYNNEISEKSEIFDDQFSVERPDGSNFTLKIRSTKLEDSAMYFCASSRNLNTEAFFGQGTRLTVV.

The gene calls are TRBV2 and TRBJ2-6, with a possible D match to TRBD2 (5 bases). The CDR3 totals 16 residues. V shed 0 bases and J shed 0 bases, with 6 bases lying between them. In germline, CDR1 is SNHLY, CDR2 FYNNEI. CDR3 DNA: TGTGCCAGCAGTGAAGCGAGGGCCTCTGGGGCCAACGTCCTGACTTTC. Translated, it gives CASSEARASGANVLTF.

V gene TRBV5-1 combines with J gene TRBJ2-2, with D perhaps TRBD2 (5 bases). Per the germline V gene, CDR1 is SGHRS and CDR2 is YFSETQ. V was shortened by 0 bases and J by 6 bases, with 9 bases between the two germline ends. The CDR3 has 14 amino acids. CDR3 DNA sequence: TGCGCCAGCAGCTTGGTGGGAGATGCCGGGGAGCTGTTTTTT. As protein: CASSLVGDAGELFF.

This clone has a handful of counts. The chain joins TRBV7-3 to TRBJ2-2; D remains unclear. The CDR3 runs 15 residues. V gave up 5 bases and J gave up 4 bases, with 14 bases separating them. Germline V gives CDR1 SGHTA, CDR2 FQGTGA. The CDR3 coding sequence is TGTGCCAGCAGCCCCCCCGGGTTTGGCACCGGGGAGCTGTTTTTT. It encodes CASSPPGFGTGELFF. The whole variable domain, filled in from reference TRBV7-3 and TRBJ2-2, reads GAGVSQTPSNKVTEKGKYVELRCDPISGHTALYWYRQSLGQGPEFLIYFQGTGAADDSGLPNDRFFAVRPEGSVSTLKIQRTERGDSAVYLCASSPPGFGTGELFFGEGSRLTVL.

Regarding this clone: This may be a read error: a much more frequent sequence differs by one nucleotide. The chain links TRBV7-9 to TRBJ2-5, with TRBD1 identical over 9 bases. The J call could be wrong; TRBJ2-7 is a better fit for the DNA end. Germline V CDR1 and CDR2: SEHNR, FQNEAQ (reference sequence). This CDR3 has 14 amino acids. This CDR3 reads CASSRQGDSYEQYF. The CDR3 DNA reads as TGTGCCAGCAGCCGACAGGGGGACTCCTACGAGCAGTACTTC.

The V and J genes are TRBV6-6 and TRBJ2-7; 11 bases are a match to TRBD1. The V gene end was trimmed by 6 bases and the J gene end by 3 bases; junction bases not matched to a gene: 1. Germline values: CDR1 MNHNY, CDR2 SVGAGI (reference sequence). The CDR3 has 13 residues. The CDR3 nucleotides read TGTGCCAGCAGGGGGACAGGGGGCTACGAGCAGTACTTC. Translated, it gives CASRGTGGYEQYF.

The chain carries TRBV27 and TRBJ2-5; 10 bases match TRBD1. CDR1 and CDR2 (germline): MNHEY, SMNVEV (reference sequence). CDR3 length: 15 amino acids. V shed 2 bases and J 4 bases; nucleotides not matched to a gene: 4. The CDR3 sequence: CASSLGWTGGETQYF. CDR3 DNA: TGTGCCAGCAGTTTAGGATGGACAGGGGGAGAGACCCAGTACTTC.

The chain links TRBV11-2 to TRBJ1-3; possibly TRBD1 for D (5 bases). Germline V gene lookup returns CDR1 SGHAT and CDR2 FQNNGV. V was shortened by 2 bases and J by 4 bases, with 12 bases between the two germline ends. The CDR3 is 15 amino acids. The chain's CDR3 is CASSLWGSSGNTIYF. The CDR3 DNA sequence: TGTGCCAGCAGCTTATGGGGCAGCTCGGGAAACACCATATATTTT. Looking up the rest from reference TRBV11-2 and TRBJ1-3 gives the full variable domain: EAGVAQSPRYKIIEKRQSVAFWCNPISGHATLYWYQQILGQGPKLLIQFQNNGVVDDSQLPKDRFSAERLKGVDSTLKIQPAKLEDSAVYLCASSLWGSSGNTIYFGEGSWLTVV.